The 14 T cell receptor beta chains listed next were all sequenced from one sample in a study of shared clonotypes between healthy human individuals (dated by TCRdb to the early 2020s). Library creation used the immunoSEQ multiplex PCR assay. TCRdb carries this immuneACCESS record with in-frame sequences only. Its versions omit some clonotypes, under half of them owing to an unresolved V gene in the studies checked, with the rest unexplained. This sample holds under 1,900,000 clones; approximately 98.5% were observed only once. Around 0.38% of the sample rests with the top ten. The sample comprised naive CD4+ T cells sorted from blood. The cell subset or site label here, explained by the study, means: CD45RA+ positively selected. The receptors were sampled from a man aged 30 to 39 in good health.

The chain has TRBV7-2 and TRBJ2-7; no clear D. The CDR3 runs 13 residues. Trimming pared 0 bases from V and 6 bases from J, leaving 9 bases between. The germline CDR1 and CDR2 sequences are SGHTA and FQGNSA. The chain's CDR3 is CASSLAPDREQYF. For the CDR3, the DNA is TGTGCCAGCAGCTTAGCTCCAGATCGCGAGCAGTACTTC.

This chain connects TRBV18 to TRBJ1-1, with D perhaps TRBD1 (5 bases). CDR3 length equals 14 residues. The V end lost 4 bases, the J end lost 5 bases, and 14 bases lay between the germline ends. Germline assignment: CDR1 KGHSH and CDR2 LQKENI. As DNA, the CDR3 is TGTGCCAGCTCACGGGGGGATGGCCGGACTGAAGCTTTCTTT. It specifies CASSRGDGRTEAFF.

This rearrangement joins TRBV28 to TRBJ2-2; D is unclear. V was trimmed by 3 bases and J by 3 bases, leaving 5 bases between them. CDR1 MDHEN and CDR2 SYDVKM come from the germline V gene. The CDR3 sequence is 13 residues long. As DNA, the CDR3 is TGTGCCAGCAGTTTGCGCTACACCGGGGAGCTGTTTTTT. Its translation: CASSLRYTGELFF.

The chain is built from TRBV9 and TRBJ2-7; D is possibly TRBD2 (7 bases). V was clipped by 0 bases and J by 3 bases, with 13 bases between them. Germline V gene lookup returns CDR1 SGDLS and CDR2 YYNGEE. This CDR3 has 15 residues. The CDR3 DNA reads as TGTGCCAGCAGCGTAGAGGGGGGGAATAGCTACGAGCAGTACTTC. The encoded protein is CASSVEGGNSYEQYF. Full variable domain (outside the CDR3, taken from reference TRBV9 and TRBJ2-7): DSGVTQTPKHLITATGQRVTLRCSPRSGDLSVYWYQQSLDQGLQFLIQYYNGEERAKGNILERFSAQQFPDLHSELNLSSLELGDSALYFCASSVEGGNSYEQYFGPGTRLTVT.

With respect to this clone: The junction shows a germline mismatch at one end, possibly a read error. The chain combines TRBV5-1 with TRBJ2-2, with D possibly TRBD2 on 6 matching bases. Germline assignment: CDR1 SGHRS and CDR2 YFSETQ. The CDR3 runs to 14 residues. Written as DNA, the CDR3 is TGCGCCAGCATCTTGGTCCCGGGGGACGGGGAGCTGTTTTTT. Amino acids: CASILVPGDGELFF. The full variable domain, in which reference TRBV5-1 and TRBJ2-2 provide the parts outside the CDR3, is KAGVTQTPRYLIKTRGQQVTLSCSPISGHRSVSWYQQTPGQGLQFLFEYFSETQRNKGNFPGRFSGRQFSNSRSEMNVSTLELGDSALYLCASILVPGDGELFFGEGSRLTVL.

This clone was observed once. The DNA of the CDR3 is TGCAGTGCCCCGACAGAATACGAGCAGTACTTC. This codes for CSAPTEYEQYF. The J gene is TRBJ2-7, the V gene TRBV20-1, with a weak D call TRBD1 (5 bases). The germline V gene has CDR1 DFQATT and CDR2 SNEGSKA (reference sequence). This CDR3 spans 11 amino acids. Between the trimmed V and J ends, which lost 6 bases and 4 bases, there was a span of 10 bases.

This rearrangement joins TRBV27 to TRBJ2-1; 12 bases map to TRBD2. The trim removed 3 bases at V and 5 bases at J, leaving 5 bases unmatched. The germline CDR1 and CDR2 sequences are MNHEY and SMNVEV (reference sequence). The CDR3 is made up of 16 amino acids. CDR3 protein: CASSFLLAGGNNEQFF. The CDR3 DNA sequence: TGTGCCAGCAGTTTTCTTCTAGCGGGAGGGAACAATGAGCAGTTCTTC.

The chain joins TRBV28 to TRBJ1-1; D might be TRBD1 (5 bases). The V gene lost 5 bases and the J gene lost 0 bases, with 7 bases spanning the gap. CDR1 is MDHEN and CDR2 is SYDVKM in the germline V gene. The CDR3 covers 13 residues. The CDR3 DNA sequence: TGTGCCAGCAGTAGGGGTATGAACACTGAAGCTTTCTTT. This sequence encodes CASSRGMNTEAFF.

The J gene is TRBJ2-5, the V gene TRBV19; a possible D gene is TRBD2 (6 bases). CDR3 length equals 15 residues. Trimming pared 3 bases from V and 2 bases from J, leaving 13 bases between. Germline CDR1 and CDR2: LNHDA and SQIVND (reference sequence). The DNA of the CDR3 is TGTGCCAGTAGTATCACGGGAGCAGGGCAAGAGACCCAGTACTTC. As protein: CASSITGAGQETQYF.

The J gene is TRBJ2-7, the V gene TRBV5-1; 8 nucleotides align to TRBD1. This CDR3 has 14 residues. The germline V gene has CDR1 SGHRS and CDR2 YFSETQ. V shed 4 bases and J 6 bases; nucleotides not matched to a gene: 9. The CDR3 DNA reads as TGCGCCAGCAGCCCGAACCAGGGGGCAGGCGAGCAGTACTTC. It is translated as CASSPNQGAGEQYF.

The chain combines TRBV5-1 with TRBJ1-5, with D unresolved. The V gene lost 0 bases and the J gene lost 2 bases, with 9 bases spanning the gap. Per the germline V gene, CDR1 is SGHRS and CDR2 is YFSETQ. This CDR3 is 15 amino acids long. CDR3 amino acids: CASSLAPQGNQPQHF. CDR3 in DNA: TGCGCCAGCAGCTTGGCCCCCCAGGGCAATCAGCCCCAGCATTTT.

The V call is TRBV29-1, the J call TRBJ2-5; perhaps TRBD2 as D (5 bases). The CDR3 is 14 residues long. Germline V gene sequence: CDR1 SQVTM, CDR2 ANQGSEA. V was trimmed by 6 bases and J by 2 bases, leaving 16 bases between them. The CDR3 DNA reads TGCAGCGTAAGAGAGCGGTTGGTTCAAGAGACCCAGTACTTC. As protein: CSVRERLVQETQYF.

The CDR3 here is CASSRSRDRDTYEQYF. The CDR3 DNA is TGTGCCAGCAGCCGAAGCCGGGACAGGGATACCTACGAGCAGTACTTC. The gene calls are TRBV7-2 and TRBJ2-7, with 9 bases fitting TRBD1. Germline CDR1 reads SGHTA; CDR2 reads FQGNSA. The CDR3 is 16 residues long. J was trimmed by 2 bases and V by 5 bases; bases with no gene match: 10.

The chain combines TRBV10-2 with TRBJ2-3, with D perhaps TRBD1 (6 bases). V was clipped by 7 bases and J by 4 bases, with 12 bases between them. The CDR3 loop spans 13 amino acids. Per the germline V gene, CDR1 is WSHSY and CDR2 is SAAADI. CDR3 nucleotides: TGCGCCAGCATAAGGGCAGGGGCAGATACGCAGTATTTT. Its translation: CASIRAGADTQYF.